Shown below are 11 T cell receptor beta chains from a single sample sequenced in a study of neurological immune-mediated disorders (dated by TCRdb to about 2019). The library relied on 5' RACE. Sequenced on an Illumina HiSeq 2500. TCRdb trimmed the raw reads at Q25, called clones with MiXCR and kept productive beta chains. Rows are combined by CDR3 protein, so each entry shows the most common genes and DNA. The sample profile shows about 53,000 distinct CDR3 sequences; approximately 3.5% of them were found once. About 3% of the sample lies in the top ten. Sequencing was performed on PBMCs. The source of these receptors is a woman aged 25 to 45 with multiple sclerosis.

This clonotype was seen repeatedly, ten times or more. This chain joins TRBV7-9 and TRBJ1-4, with D unclear. Trimming cost V 5 bases and J 1 base, with 11 bases left between them. The germline V gene has CDR1 SEHNR and CDR2 FQNEAQ (reference sequence). The CDR3 length is 15 residues. CDR3 loop: CASSPPAVTNEKLFF. The CDR3 nucleotides are TGTGCCAGCAGCCCCCCTGCGGTAACTAATGAAAAACTGTTTTTT.

This clonotype was found many times. The chain carries TRBV3-1 and TRBJ2-5; D gene unclear. V was pared by 0 bases and J by 1 base, with 6 bases between. Germline loops: CDR1 LGHDT, CDR2 YNNKEL (reference sequence). CDR3 length: 14 residues. CDR3 sequence reads: CASSQEWVQETQYF. The CDR3, as DNA: TGTGCCAGCAGCCAAGAGTGGGTCCAAGAGACCCAGTACTTC.

This clonotype has a count of ten or more. V gene TRBV20-1 combines with J gene TRBJ1-5; D is possibly TRBD1 (6 bases). The CDR3 runs to 15 residues. The V and J ends lost 2 bases and 4 bases respectively, with 15 bases between them. Germline V gene sequence: CDR1 DFQATT, CDR2 SNEGSKA (reference sequence). The chain's CDR3 is CSARLSGQRNQPQHF. CDR3 bases: TGCAGTGCTAGACTATCCGGACAGAGAAATCAGCCCCAGCATTTT.

This clonotype was counted many times. The chain is built from TRBV7-9 and TRBJ2-1; D tentatively fits TRBD1 or TRBD2 (5 bases each). From germline, CDR1 is SEHNR and CDR2 FQNEAQ (reference sequence). CDR3 length: 14 residues. Trimming shortened V by 4 bases and J by 4 bases, and 11 bases separated the two germline ends. The CDR3 reads CASSSRDQYNEQFF. CDR3 DNA sequence: TGTGCCAGCAGCTCTAGGGACCAATACAATGAGCAGTTCTTC.

This clonotype has at least ten counts. This CDR3 reads CASSWAVGGGEKLFF. DNA for the CDR3: TGCGCCAGCAGCTGGGCCGTGGGAGGCGGTGAAAAACTGTTTTTT. The chain employs TRBV5-1 and TRBJ1-4; D call uncertain. Trimming removed 3 bases at V and 7 bases at J, with 16 bases between. The CDR3 totals 15 residues. Germline CDR1 reads SGHRS; CDR2 reads YFSETQ.

There are many counts of this clonotype. The chain employs TRBV6-6 and TRBJ1-2; no firm D call. V shed 5 bases and J shed 5 bases, with 12 bases lying between them. CDR1 and CDR2 (germline): MNHNY, SVGAGI (reference sequence). There are 13 residues in the CDR3. CDR3 DNA sequence: TGTGCCAGCAGTCAAGCGATGCTATATGGCTACACCTTC. Translating it yields CASSQAMLYGYTF.

This clonotype was seen ten or more times. The V gene is TRBV5-1, the J gene TRBJ1-2, with 8 bases lining up with TRBD1. CDR1 is SGHRS, CDR2 YFSETQ, per germline. The J segment lost 1 base and the V segment lost 3 bases, leaving 2 bases of the junction unmatched. CDR3 length: 14 residues. CDR3 in DNA: TGCGCCAGCAGCTCAACAGGGGGTAACTATGGCTACACCTTC. Translated, it gives CASSSTGGNYGYTF.

This clonotype appeared many times. One junction end disagrees with the germline gene, perhaps due to a read error. The CDR3 DNA sequence: TGCAGTGCTAGAGTCGCAGGTTCGAATTTTTCACCCCTCAACTTT. Protein sequence: CSARVAGSNFSPLNF. The chain combines TRBV20-1 with TRBJ1-6; D not resolved. Germline assignment: CDR1 DFQATT and CDR2 SNEGSKA (reference sequence). CDR3 length: 15 amino acids.

This clonotype was detected many times. The chain employs TRBV3-1 and TRBJ2-4; D remains ambiguous. This CDR3 comprises 17 residues. Trimming cost V 1 base and J 3 bases, with 16 bases left between them. Looked up from germline, CDR1 is LGHDT and CDR2 is YNNKEL (reference sequence). The CDR3 here is CASSQVRDGVGKNIQYF. The CDR3 DNA reads TGTGCCAGCAGCCAAGTTAGGGATGGCGTGGGCAAAAACATTCAGTACTTC.

This clonotype was counted ten times or more. The chain employs TRBV7-9 and TRBJ2-1; 11 bases match TRBD2. V trimming: 2 bases; J trimming: 7 bases; junction bases outside the gene matches: 4. Germline CDR1 and CDR2: SEHNR and FQNEAQ (reference sequence). The CDR3 has 15 amino acids. The CDR3 loop is CASSLLLAGENEQFF. CDR3 nucleotide sequence: TGTGCCAGCAGCTTATTACTAGCGGGAGAAAATGAGCAGTTCTTC.

This clonotype was found a few times. Germline and junction disagree at one end, which may indicate a read error. The V and J genes are TRBV7-6 and TRBJ2-3; 10 bases agree with TRBD2. The CDR3 spans 17 residues. The germline V gene has CDR1 SGHVS and CDR2 FNYEAQ. As DNA, the CDR3 is TGTGTCAGCAGCTTAGCTACTAGCGGGGCTCAAACAGATACGCAGTATTTT. Its translation: CVSSLATSGAQTDTQYF.